This TCR beta chain appears in the sequencing data of a study of cytomegalovirus exposure and HLA in healthy donors. At the level of the study: Among the roughly 430 genotyped donors, around 85% were placed in the Caucasian-associated ancestry cluster. Notes on the study in general: Analysis was performed later, and it showed HLA-associated TCR beta chains to be more clonally expanded than equally common others. As a later analysis showed, a missense DCLRE1C variant was linked to trimming of TCR beta V- and J-genes. Across donors, sequencing depth was assumed by presence/absence analyses to be roughly uniform.

J was trimmed by 0 bases and V by 3 bases; bases with no gene match: 6. Germline V gives CDR1 LNHDA, CDR2 SQIVND (reference sequence). This CDR3 is built from 18 residues. PCR employed 60 Vbeta and 13 Jbeta primers. Some clones are missing from TCRdb's copy, which holds only in-frame ones; the method was immunoSEQ multiplex PCR. The top ten hold about 3% of the sample, which has around 130,000 clones, around two thirds seen once. About this clone itself: Its antigen is still unknown.

The V gene is TRBV19, the J gene TRBJ2-6; 9 bases align to TRBD1. The source material was PBMCs. This clonotype was obtained from a human donor in good health. The CDR3 DNA sequence: TGTGCCAGTAGTATGGCCGGGACAGGGAACTCTGGGGCCAACGTCCTGACTTTC. Translating it yields CASSMAGTGNSGANVLTF.